This record concerns one T cell receptor (beta chain) sequence. The CDR3 runs to 17 residues. V lost 0 bases, J lost 1 base, and 9 bases stayed unmatched. Germline CDR1 SGHNT, CDR2 YYREEE (reference sequence). This sample was taken from a study of blood T cell repertoires in COVID-19. Across the whole study: In each case, the material was cDNA or gDNA derived from T cells, B-cell-depleted T cells, or PBMCs.

Only in-frame clones appear in the TCRdb table, and some are missing; sequencing was by immunoSEQ multiplex PCR. Of 200,000 to 300,000 clones listed, 70% to 90% were seen once; the top ten hold approximately 3.3%. This sequence originates from a woman in her 40s with acute or convalescent COVID-19. This sequence joins TRBV5-4 and TRBJ2-7; 8 bases fit TRBD1. Specimen: peripheral blood. DNA for the CDR3: TGTGCCAGCAGCTTGGGACAGGGGTTCCCTATGTCCTACGAGCAGTACGTC. Translation gives CASSLGQGFPMSYEQYV.